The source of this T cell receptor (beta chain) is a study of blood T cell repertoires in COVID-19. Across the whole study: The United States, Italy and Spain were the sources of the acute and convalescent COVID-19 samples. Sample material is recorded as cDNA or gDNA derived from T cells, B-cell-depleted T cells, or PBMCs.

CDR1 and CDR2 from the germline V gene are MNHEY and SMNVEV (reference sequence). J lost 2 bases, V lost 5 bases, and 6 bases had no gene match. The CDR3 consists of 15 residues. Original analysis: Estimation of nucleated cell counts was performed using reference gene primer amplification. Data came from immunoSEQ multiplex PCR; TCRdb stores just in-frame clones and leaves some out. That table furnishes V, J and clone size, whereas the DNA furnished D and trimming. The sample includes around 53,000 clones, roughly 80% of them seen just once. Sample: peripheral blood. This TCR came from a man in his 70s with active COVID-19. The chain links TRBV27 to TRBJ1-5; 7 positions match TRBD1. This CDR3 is CASSPDRLGNQPQHF. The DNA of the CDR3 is TGTGCCAGCAGTCCGGACAGGTTGGGCAATCAGCCCCAGCATTTT.